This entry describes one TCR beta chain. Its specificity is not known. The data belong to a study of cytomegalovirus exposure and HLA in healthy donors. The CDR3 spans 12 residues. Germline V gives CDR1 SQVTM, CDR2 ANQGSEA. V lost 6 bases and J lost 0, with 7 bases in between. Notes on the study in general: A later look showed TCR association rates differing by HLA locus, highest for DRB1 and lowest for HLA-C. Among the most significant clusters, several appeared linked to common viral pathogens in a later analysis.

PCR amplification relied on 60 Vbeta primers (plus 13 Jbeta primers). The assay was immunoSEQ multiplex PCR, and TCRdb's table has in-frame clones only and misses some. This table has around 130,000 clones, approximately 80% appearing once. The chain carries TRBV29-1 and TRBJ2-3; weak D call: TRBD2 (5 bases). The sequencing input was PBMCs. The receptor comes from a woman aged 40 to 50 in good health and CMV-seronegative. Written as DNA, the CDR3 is TGCAGCGTGAGGGTTAGCACAGATACGCAGTATTTT. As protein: CSVRVSTDTQYF.